The entry that follows covers one T cell receptor beta chain sequence. This sample was included in a study of blood T cell repertoires in COVID-19. In the study overall: T cells, B-cell-depleted T cells, or PBMCs provided the cDNA or gDNA that served as material.

Germline loops: CDR1 ENHRY, CDR2 SYGVKD. Trimming shortened V by 9 bases and J by 0 bases, and 23 bases separated the two germline ends. CDR3 size: 17 residues. The assay was immunoSEQ multiplex PCR, and TCRdb's table has in-frame clones only and misses some. The repertoire holds some 330,000 clones, with more than 75% as singletons. This rearrangement joins TRBV10-3 to TRBJ1-1, with D possibly matching TRBD1 (5 bases). The receptor was isolated from a woman aged 50 to 60 with active or convalescent COVID-19. Material: peripheral blood. The CDR3 sequence: CAIKQRAQGGVNTEAFF. In nucleotides, the CDR3 is TGTGCCATTAAACAACGGGCGCAGGGTGGGGTGAACACTGAAGCTTTCTTT.